These T cell receptor beta chains were read from a single sample in a study of Graves' ophthalmopathy and Graves' hyperthyroidism. In TCRdb, the multiplex PCR reads were re-called with MiXCR into one record per CDR3 protein. The sample contains about 400,000 distinct CDR3 sequences, approximately 20% of which appear only once. The sequenced material came from peripheral blood. Receptor source: a woman aged 18-30 years with Graves' ophthalmopathy. Each CDR3 is given with its conserved first and last residue. Fields, in order: V gene, J gene, clone size, D gene, CDR3 protein, CDR3 DNA. D genes are given only for firm matches. Size is omitted from some rows. Given values are once, few, many or a class for expanded clones.

V gene: TRBV6-5; J gene: TRBJ2-7; clone size: many; D gene: NA; CDR3 protein: CASRGGQAYEQYF; CDR3 DNA: TGTGCCAGCCGAGGGGGGCAAGCCTACGAGCAGTACTTC
V gene: TRBV6-1; J gene: TRBJ1-2; clone size: once; D gene: NA; CDR3 protein: CASSDAGLRYGYTF; CDR3 DNA: TGTGCCAGCAGTGACGCGGGGCTGAGGTATGGCTACACCTTC
V gene: TRBV6-2/TRBV6-3; J gene: TRBJ2-2; clone size: many; D gene: TRBD1; CDR3 protein: CASIPWGRGNPNTGELFF; CDR3 DNA: TGTGCCAGCATTCCCTGGGGCAGGGGGAACCCGAACACCGGGGAGCTGTTTTTT
V gene: TRBV28; J gene: TRBJ1-5; clone size: many; D gene: NA; CDR3 protein: CASSSPTGRVQHF; CDR3 DNA: TGTGCCAGCAGTAGCCCCACAGGGAGGGTCCAGCATTTT
V gene: TRBV28; J gene: TRBJ2-7; clone size: many; D gene: TRBD2; CDR3 protein: CASSPPGGGGRISYEQYF; CDR3 DNA: TGTGCCAGCAGTCCCCCCGGGGGTGGCGGGAGGATTTCCTACGAGCAGTACTTC
V gene: TRBV7-6; J gene: TRBJ2-7; clone size: many; D gene: NA; CDR3 protein: CASSPILSLQGPSYEQYF; CDR3 DNA: TGTGCCAGCAGCCCCATCCTTAGCCTCCAGGGACCCTCCTACGAGCAGTACTTC
V gene: TRBV5-1; J gene: TRBJ2-7; clone size: many; D gene: TRBD1; CDR3 protein: CASRLTGLGDEQYF; CDR3 DNA: TGCGCCAGCAGATTGACAGGGTTGGGCGACGAGCAGTACTTC
V gene: TRBV11-2; J gene: TRBJ2-4; clone size: NA; D gene: NA; CDR3 protein: CASSNSRNIQYF; CDR3 DNA: TGTGCCAGCAGCAATAGCCGAAACATTCAGTACTTC
V gene: TRBV10-3; J gene: TRBJ2-7; clone size: many; D gene: TRBD1; CDR3 protein: CAISEGATGTGSYEQYF; CDR3 DNA: TGTGCCATCAGTGAAGGGGCCACTGGGACAGGGTCCTACGAGCAGTACTTC
V gene: TRBV28; J gene: TRBJ2-7; clone size: NA; D gene: NA; CDR3 protein: CASSSDGGEQYF; CDR3 DNA: TGTGCCAGCAGTTCAGACGGGGGCGAGCAGTACTTC
V gene: TRBV28; J gene: TRBJ2-5; clone size: many; D gene: NA; CDR3 protein: CASRPSANQETQYF; CDR3 DNA: TGTGCCAGCAGACCCTCAGCAAACCAAGAGACCCAGTACTTC
V gene: TRBV4-2; J gene: TRBJ2-5; clone size: few; D gene: TRBD2; CDR3 protein: CASSQPRTSGKETQYF; CDR3 DNA: TGTGCCAGCAGCCAACCTAGGACTAGCGGGAAAGAGACCCAGTACTTC
V gene: TRBV11-2; J gene: TRBJ2-3; clone size: many; D gene: TRBD2; CDR3 protein: CASSLGVIAGGPTDTQYF; CDR3 DNA: TGTGCCAGCAGCTTAGGGGTCATAGCGGGAGGGCCGACAGATACGCAGTATTTT
V gene: TRBV20-1; J gene: TRBJ2-7; clone size: many; D gene: NA; CDR3 protein: CSARARWGSAYEQYF; CDR3 DNA: TGCAGTGCTAGAGCCAGATGGGGGAGTGCCTACGAGCAGTACTTC
V gene: TRBV6-1; J gene: TRBJ1-5; clone size: many; D gene: TRBD1; CDR3 protein: CASSEGQGYQPQHF; CDR3 DNA: TGTGCCAGCAGTGAAGGACAGGGCTATCAGCCCCAGCATTTT
V gene: TRBV20-1; J gene: TRBJ2-7; clone size: NA; D gene: NA; CDR3 protein: CSAHGTDSSYEQYF; CDR3 DNA: TGCAGTGCTCACGGAACCGACAGCTCCTACGAGCAGTACTTC
V gene: TRBV14; J gene: TRBJ1-1; clone size: many; D gene: TRBD1; CDR3 protein: CASSQLGDRVSEAFF; CDR3 DNA: TGTGCCAGCAGCCAATTGGGTGACAGGGTATCTGAAGCTTTCTTT
V gene: TRBV6-2/TRBV6-3; J gene: TRBJ2-7; clone size: many; D gene: TRBD1; CDR3 protein: CASSHLTGRTYYEQYF; CDR3 DNA: TGTGCCAGCAGTCACCTGACAGGGCGAACTTACTACGAGCAGTACTTC
V gene: TRBV11-2; J gene: TRBJ1-3; clone size: many; D gene: NA; CDR3 protein: CASSPHFDPSGNTIYF; CDR3 DNA: TGTGCCAGCAGCCCCCACTTCGACCCCTCTGGAAACACCATATATTTT
V gene: TRBV12-3/TRBV12-4; J gene: TRBJ1-5; clone size: many; D gene: NA; CDR3 protein: CASSTNGGVSNQPQHF; CDR3 DNA: TGTGCCAGCAGTACGAACGGGGGGGTAAGCAATCAGCCCCAGCATTTT
V gene: TRBV4-1; J gene: TRBJ2-7; clone size: many; D gene: NA; CDR3 protein: CASSQLRGYEQYF; CDR3 DNA: TGCGCCAGCAGCCAACTGCGGGGCTACGAGCAGTACTTC
V gene: TRBV6-2/TRBV6-3; J gene: TRBJ1-5; clone size: many; D gene: NA; CDR3 protein: CASSLHRDSEQPQHF; CDR3 DNA: TGTGCCAGCAGTCTACACAGGGACTCGGAACAGCCCCAGCATTTT
V gene: TRBV6-5; J gene: TRBJ1-5; clone size: many; D gene: TRBD1; CDR3 protein: CASDENRGMGNQPQHF; CDR3 DNA: TGTGCCAGCGATGAAAACAGGGGAATGGGCAATCAGCCCCAGCATTTT
V gene: TRBV18; J gene: TRBJ1-5; clone size: many; D gene: TRBD1; CDR3 protein: CASSQGQASNQPQHF; CDR3 DNA: TGTGCCAGCTCACAAGGACAGGCAAGCAATCAGCCCCAGCATTTT
V gene: TRBV30; J gene: TRBJ1-5; clone size: many; D gene: NA; CDR3 protein: CAYRPRAPRDQPQHF; CDR3 DNA: TGTGCCTACCGACCGAGGGCCCCCCGGGATCAGCCCCAGCATTTT
V gene: TRBV6-2/TRBV6-3; J gene: TRBJ2-2; clone size: many; D gene: NA; CDR3 protein: CASRRRGWITGELFF; CDR3 DNA: TGTGCCAGCAGACGCCGTGGATGGATCACCGGGGAGCTGTTTTTT
V gene: TRBV11-2; J gene: TRBJ2-7; clone size: many; D gene: NA; CDR3 protein: CASSLAAREQYF; CDR3 DNA: TGTGCCAGCAGCTTAGCCGCTCGGGAGCAGTACTTC
V gene: TRBV9; J gene: TRBJ1-1; clone size: many; D gene: NA; CDR3 protein: CASSVVGGSTEAFF; CDR3 DNA: TGTGCCAGCAGCGTAGTCGGAGGGTCCACTGAAGCTTTCTTT
V gene: TRBV10-1; J gene: TRBJ1-5; clone size: many; D gene: NA; CDR3 protein: CASSDGNQPQHF; CDR3 DNA: TGCGCCAGCAGTGACGGCAATCAGCCCCAGCATTTT
V gene: TRBV6-1; J gene: TRBJ1-2; clone size: many; D gene: NA; CDR3 protein: CASSEGSKVAGYTF; CDR3 DNA: TGTGCCAGCAGTGAAGGCTCAAAGGTGGCGGGCTACACCTTC
V gene: TRBV27; J gene: TRBJ2-7; clone size: many; D gene: TRBD2; CDR3 protein: CASSLGTSVYEQYF; CDR3 DNA: TGTGCCAGCAGCTTAGGGACTAGCGTCTACGAGCAGTACTTC